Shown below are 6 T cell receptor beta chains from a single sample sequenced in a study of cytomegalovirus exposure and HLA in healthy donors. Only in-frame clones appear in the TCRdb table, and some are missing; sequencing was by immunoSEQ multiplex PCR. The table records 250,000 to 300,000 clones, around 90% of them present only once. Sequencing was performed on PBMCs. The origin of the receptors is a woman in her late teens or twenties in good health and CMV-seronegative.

CDR3 residues: CASSQPGGSYEQYV. CDR3 nucleotide sequence: TGCGCCAGCAGCCAACCTGGGGGGTCCTACGAGCAGTACGTC. The rearrangement uses TRBV4-1 and TRBJ2-7; D might be TRBD2 (6 bases). The CDR3 spans 14 residues. Germline V gene data show CDR1 as MGHRA and CDR2 as YSYEKL. The V and J ends lost 2 bases and 1 base respectively, with 9 bases between them.

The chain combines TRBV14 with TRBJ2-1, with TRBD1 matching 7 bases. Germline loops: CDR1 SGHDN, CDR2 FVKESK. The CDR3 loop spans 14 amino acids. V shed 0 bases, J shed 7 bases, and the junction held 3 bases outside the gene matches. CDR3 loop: CASSQDRRGNEQFF. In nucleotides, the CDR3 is TGTGCCAGCAGCCAAGATCGCAGGGGGAATGAGCAGTTCTTC.

The CDR3 bases are TGCGCCAGCAGCCAAGATAGGGGGCTAGCGGGGGTCAATGAGCAGTTCTTC. Translated, it gives CASSQDRGLAGVNEQFF. J is TRBJ2-1 and V is TRBV4-3; 10 bases are a match to TRBD2. The CDR3 runs to 17 residues. CDR1 is LGHNA, CDR2 YSLEER, per germline. J was trimmed by 6 bases and V by 0 bases; bases with no gene match: 8.

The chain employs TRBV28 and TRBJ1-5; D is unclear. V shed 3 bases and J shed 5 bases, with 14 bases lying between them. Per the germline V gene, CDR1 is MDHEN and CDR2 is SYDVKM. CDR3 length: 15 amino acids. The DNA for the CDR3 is TGTGCCAGCAGTTTGGCAGGTAGATTGGATCAGCCCCAGCATTTT. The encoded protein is CASSLAGRLDQPQHF.

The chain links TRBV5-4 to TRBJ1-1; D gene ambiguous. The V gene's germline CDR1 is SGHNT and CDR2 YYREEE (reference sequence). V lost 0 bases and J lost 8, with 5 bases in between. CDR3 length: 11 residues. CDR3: CASSLGGEAFF. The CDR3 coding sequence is TGTGCCAGCAGCTTGGGAGGCGAAGCTTTCTTT.

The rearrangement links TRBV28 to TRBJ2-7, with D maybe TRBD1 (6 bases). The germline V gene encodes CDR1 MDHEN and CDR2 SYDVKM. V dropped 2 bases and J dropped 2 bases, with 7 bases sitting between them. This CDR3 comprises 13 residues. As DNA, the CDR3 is TGTGCCAGCAGTTTAACAGGGACCTACGAGCAGTACGTC. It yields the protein CASSLTGTYEQYV.